The next 21 T cell receptor beta chains were all read from a single sample in a study of CXCR3-negative and CXCR3-positive naive CD8 T cells. The study, taken as a whole, reports: TRB CDR3 hydrophobicity was greater in CXCR3-positive naive cells than in CXCR3-negative naive cells.

Antigens of these TCRs are unknown. UMI labels and 5' RACE were used to prepare the TRB cDNA libraries. TCRdb processed the 5' RACE reads again and assigns one entry to each CDR3 protein, with no DNA. Its clone listing holds about 98,000 distinct CDR3 sequences. The sample taken for sequencing was naive CXCR3+ CD8+ T cells from blood. Stated subset: CD45RO-CCR7+CD27+CD95- naive CD8+ T cells expressing CXCR3 (TNR3+). Every receptor here comes from a human donor in good health. Some clones in this sample may be carry-over from other donors' samples.

The rearrangement links TRBV29-1 to TRBJ1-2; the TCRdb D gene call, TRBD1, has no DNA to confirm it. CDR1 and CDR2 (germline): SQVTM, ANQGSEA. The CDR3 has 12 amino acids. The chain's CDR3 is CSVAGATYGYTF.

The chain combines TRBV6-2 or TRBV6-3 with TRBJ2-1; TCRdb gives TRBD1 as the D gene, but with no DNA this cannot be confirmed. This CDR3 contains 14 residues. CDR1 is MNHEY and CDR2 is SVGEGT in the germline V gene. CDR3 loop: CASTTGTPYNEQFF.

The V gene is TRBV2, the J gene TRBJ2-3; the TCRdb call, TRBD2, lacks DNA for checking. The germline V gene has CDR1 SNHLY and CDR2 FYNNEI. This CDR3 region has 16 residues. CDR3 sequence reads: CASSETSGGSTDTQYF.

The chain links TRBV7-8 to TRBJ2-7; TCRdb selects TRBD1, and the lack of DNA leaves this call unchecked. The CDR3 contains 16 residues. The germline V gene has CDR1 SGHVS and CDR2 FQNEAQ. CDR3: CASSINTGTVAYEQYF.

The rearrangement joins TRBV2 to TRBJ1-2; with no DNA, the TCRdb D assignment of TRBD1 cannot be verified. The CDR3 runs 16 residues. In germline, CDR1 is SNHLY, CDR2 FYNNEI. The CDR3 sequence: CASRPGRSEYHYGYTF. Together with reference TRBV2 and TRBJ1-2, the CDR3 gives the full variable domain: EPEVTQTPSHQVTQMGQEVILRCVPISNHLYFYWYRQILGQKVEFLVSFYNNEISEKSEIFDDQFSVERPDGSNFTLKIRSTKLEDSAMYFCASRPGRSEYHYGYTFGSGTRLTVV.

The chain has TRBV6-5 and TRBJ2-7; TCRdb designates TRBD2, a call that cannot be tested without DNA. Germline assignment: CDR1 MNHEY and CDR2 SVGAGI. The CDR3 consists of 16 residues. CDR3 residues: CASTPMASGVTYEQYF.

V is TRBV5-1 and J is TRBJ2-7; TCRdb reports TRBD2, a call that lacks DNA to check it against. The CDR3 is 16 amino acids. Germline CDR1 and CDR2: SGHRS and YFSETQ. The CDR3: CASSPGLAELSYEQYF.

This sequence joins TRBV29-1 and TRBJ2-1; checking the TCRdb D call of TRBD2 is not possible without DNA. Looked up from germline, CDR1 is SQVTM and CDR2 is ANQGSEA. There are 15 residues in the CDR3. CDR3: CSVAGTSGDFNEQFF.

The genes are TRBV18 and TRBJ2-7; the TRBD2 assignment by TCRdb is unverifiable without DNA. The CDR3 sequence is 16 residues long. Germline CDR1 reads KGHSH; CDR2 reads LQKENI. The CDR3 loop is CASSPLDRTSSYEQYF.

The chain links TRBV7-9 to TRBJ2-2. Germline V lookup: CDR1 SEHNR, CDR2 FQNEAQ (reference sequence). The CDR3 contains 11 residues. The CDR3 sequence is CASSLAGELFF.

This sequence joins TRBV29-1 and TRBJ1-2; checking the TCRdb D call of TRBD1 is not possible without DNA. Germline V gene sequence: CDR1 SQVTM, CDR2 ANQGSEA. This CDR3 comprises 11 residues. CDR3: CSVVTGRGYTF.

The chain carries TRBV5-4 and TRBJ2-2; the D call from TCRdb, TRBD1, cannot be confirmed without DNA. CDR1 SGHNT and CDR2 YYREEE come from the germline V gene (reference sequence). This CDR3 has 15 amino acids. The CDR3 protein is CASSWTGANTGELFF.

The chain employs TRBV7-2 and TRBJ2-7. The CDR3 has 13 residues. Germline CDR1 is SGHTA and CDR2 is FQGNSA. This CDR3 reads CASSFGIAYEQYF.

The chain is built from TRBV7-9 and TRBJ2-7; with no DNA, the TCRdb D assignment of TRBD1 cannot be verified. The germline gives CDR1 SEHNR, CDR2 FQNEAQ (reference sequence). The CDR3 consists of 17 residues. The CDR3 here is CASSSISGTTYTYEQYF.

V is TRBV29-1 and J is TRBJ2-3; checking the TCRdb D call of TRBD1 is not possible without DNA. Germline CDR1 and CDR2: SQVTM and ANQGSEA. This CDR3 is 11 amino acids long. CDR3 residues: CIAGPTDTQYF.

The chain joins TRBV27 to TRBJ1-2; TCRdb lists TRBD1, though no DNA is available to test this call. Germline V gives CDR1 MNHEY, CDR2 SMNVEV (reference sequence). This CDR3 is built from 12 residues. This chain's CDR3 is CASRAGGDGYTF.

The V and J genes are TRBV14 and TRBJ2-1; TCRdb selects TRBD1, and the lack of DNA leaves this call unchecked. Germline CDR1 and CDR2: SGHDN and FVKESK. The CDR3 is 14 residues long. The CDR3 spells CASSPVGGGNEQFF.

This chain's CDR3 is CASSQESGTVISQHF. The chain uses TRBV4-1 and TRBJ1-5; TCRdb's D gene call, TRBD1, goes unchecked for lack of DNA. In germline, CDR1 is MGHRA, CDR2 YSYEKL. There are 15 residues in the CDR3.

The chain employs TRBV6-1 and TRBJ2-5; TCRdb's D gene call, TRBD2, goes unchecked for lack of DNA. CDR1 and CDR2 (germline): MNHNS, SASEGT. This CDR3 is 15 amino acids long. The CDR3 sequence: CASRAPGLGFETQYF.

The chain uses TRBV3-1 and TRBJ2-7. This CDR3 spans 16 amino acids. The V gene's germline CDR1 is LGHDT and CDR2 YNNKEL (reference sequence). The CDR3 loop reads CASSQEASSLSYEQYF.

The chain employs TRBV28 and TRBJ2-3; TCRdb picks TRBD1, but there is no DNA to check that call. The length of the CDR3 is 16 residues. Per germline, CDR1 MDHEN and CDR2 SYDVKM. The CDR3 is CASSLTERGLTDTQYF.